These 21 T cell receptor beta chains share one sample of origin, sequenced in a study of cytomegalovirus exposure and HLA in healthy donors (dated by TCRdb to about 2017). The library was prepared using the immunoSEQ multiplex PCR assay. A mixture of 60 forward primers for TCR Vbeta segments and 13 reverse primers for TCR Jbeta segments was used in the multiplex PCR. In TCRdb, the immuneACCESS table is reduced to in-frame sequences with V and J assigned. These tables do not hold every clone; where another copy was compared, an unresolved V gene accounts for under half, and the others remain unexplained. Here the sample has about 210,000 clones; more than 75% occur a single time. Together, the top ten hold about 6.4% of the sample. The specimen was PBMCs. The source of these receptors is a man in his forties or fifties in good health and CMV-seropositive.

This clone was seen only a few times. Additional DNA sequences in this sample encode the identical CDR3. The V call is TRBV14, the J call TRBJ1-5; D possibly corresponds to TRBD1 (6 bases). There are 13 residues in the CDR3. Germline V gene lookup returns CDR1 SGHDN and CDR2 FVKESK. The ends were cut back, 2 bases at V and 4 bases at J, with 6 bases in the middle. The DNA of the CDR3 is TGTGCCAGCAGCCAAACAGGGAATCAGCCCCAGCATTTT. Protein product: CASSQTGNQPQHF.

The V and J genes are TRBV27 and TRBJ2-1, with D maybe TRBD2 (5 bases). The CDR3 totals 15 residues. The germline CDR1 and CDR2 sequences are MNHEY and SMNVEV (reference sequence). The V end was cut by 7 bases, the J end by 8 bases, with 21 bases between. CDR3 in DNA: TGTGCCAGCACCCCCTCCGAGGGAAAGGAGGATGAGCAGTTCTTC. It encodes CASTPSEGKEDEQFF.

This chain joins TRBV5-1 and TRBJ2-6, with TRBD2 as a possible D gene (6 bases). The germline gives CDR1 SGHRS, CDR2 YFSETQ. The CDR3 totals 17 residues. Trimming stripped 3 bases from V and 0 bases from J, with 13 bases between. The CDR3, as DNA: TGCGCCAGCAGCTGGGGAGGTATTTACTCTGGGGCCAACGTCCTGACTTTC. This gives the protein CASSWGGIYSGANVLTF.

The rearrangement joins TRBV9 to TRBJ2-6, with D possibly matching TRBD2 (6 bases). The CDR3 has 16 residues. Germline V gene lookup returns CDR1 SGDLS and CDR2 YYNGEE. Trimming removed 4 bases from V and 2 bases from J, with 13 bases in between. The DNA for the CDR3 is TGTGCCAGCAGCCCCAGTGGGACTCCTGGGGCCAACGTCCTGACTTTC. This gives the protein CASSPSGTPGANVLTF. The full variable domain, with the rest looked up from reference TRBV9 and TRBJ2-6, is DSGVTQTPKHLITATGQRVTLRCSPRSGDLSVYWYQQSLDQGLQFLIQYYNGEERAKGNILERFSAQQFPDLHSELNLSSLELGDSALYFCASSPSGTPGANVLTFGAGSRLTVL.

This clone came up a few times. The chain recombines TRBV27 with TRBJ2-7; D is possibly TRBD2 (5 bases). The length of the CDR3 is 13 residues. The V gene's germline CDR1 is MNHEY and CDR2 SMNVEV (reference sequence). V lost 0 bases, J lost 5 bases, and 8 bases lay in between. The CDR3 protein is CASSLSPSHEQYV. The CDR3 nucleotides are TGTGCCAGCAGTTTATCTCCTAGCCACGAGCAGTACGTC.

The rearrangement joins TRBV29-1 to TRBJ2-7, with 11 bases lining up with TRBD2. In germline, CDR1 is SQVTM, CDR2 ANQGSEA. V lost 6 bases and J lost 7; bases outside the gene matches: 14. This CDR3 contains 15 residues. The CDR3 sequence is CSVGLAGGGLGEQYF. CDR3 nucleotide sequence: TGCAGCGTCGGACTAGCGGGCGGGGGACTTGGTGAGCAGTACTTC.

The rearrangement uses TRBV12-5 and TRBJ2-1; TRBD2 matches at 11 bases. Germline V gene sequence: CDR1 LGHNT, CDR2 FRNRAP. V gave up 1 base and J gave up 5 bases; unmatched junction bases: 4. This CDR3 has 16 amino acids. The CDR3 sequence is CASGLGTSGFNNEQFF. The CDR3 coding sequence is TGTGCTAGTGGTTTGGGGACTAGCGGGTTCAACAATGAGCAGTTCTTC.

This chain links TRBV5-6 with TRBJ2-4; TRBD2 agrees at 9 bases. CDR3 length: 14 residues. Germline V gene data show CDR1 as SGHDT and CDR2 as YYEEEE. Trimming took 3 bases from V and 10 from J; bases not matched to a gene: 8. The CDR3 here is CASSSSAGGVIQYF. The CDR3 bases are TGTGCCAGCAGCTCATCAGCGGGAGGAGTAATTCAGTACTTC.

The J gene is TRBJ1-2, the V gene TRBV7-6, with D tentatively TRBD1 (6 bases). The CDR3 length is 14 residues. The germline V and J ends were trimmed by 5 bases and 0 bases, with 10 bases remaining between them. The germline V gene has CDR1 SGHVS and CDR2 FNYEAQ. CDR3 sequence (DNA): TGTGCCAGCAGCCCGGACAGAACTAACTATGGCTACACCTTC. Translated, it gives CASSPDRTNYGYTF.

The CDR3 loop is CATAAQGHQPQHF. CDR3 nucleotide sequence: TGTGCCACCGCGGCGCAGGGCCATCAGCCCCAGCATTTT. J is TRBJ1-5 and V is TRBV28; maybe TRBD1 (5 bases). Trimming pared 10 bases from V and 5 bases from J, leaving 15 bases between. CDR3 length equals 13 residues. Germline-derived CDR1 and CDR2 are MDHEN and SYDVKM.

The chain combines TRBV5-5 with TRBJ2-7, with 8 positions matching TRBD1. This CDR3 spans 16 amino acids. Germline V gives CDR1 SGHKS, CDR2 YYEKEE (reference sequence). V trimming: 4 bases; J trimming: 2 bases; junction bases outside the gene matches: 11. Written as DNA, the CDR3 is TGTGCCAGCAGCACTGGACAGGGTATGAAGACCTACGAGCAGTACTTC. Its protein product is CASSTGQGMKTYEQYF.

The chain employs TRBV29-1 and TRBJ2-1; 10 nucleotides match TRBD1. Per the germline V gene, CDR1 is SQVTM and CDR2 is ANQGSEA. V lost 2 bases, J lost 15 bases, and 4 bases stayed unmatched. There are 11 residues in the CDR3. The CDR3 sequence is CSVEYGTGVFF. The DNA for the CDR3 is TGCAGCGTTGAATATGGGACAGGGGTGTTCTTC.

The rearrangement links TRBV7-6 to TRBJ2-5; 8 nucleotides match TRBD1. The CDR3 runs to 15 residues. CDR1 is SGHVS and CDR2 is FNYEAQ in the germline V gene. The junction had 7 bases not matched to a gene; V was cut back by 5 bases and J by 2 bases. CDR3 coding DNA: TGTGCCAGCAGCCCCAGAACAGGGGGTCAAGAGACCCAGTACTTC. Its translation: CASSPRTGGQETQYF. The full variable domain, completed using reference TRBV7-6 and TRBJ2-5, is GAGVSQSPRYKVTKRGQDVALRCDPISGHVSLYWYRQALGQGPEFLTYFNYEAQQDKSGLPNDRFSAERPEGSISTLTIQRTEQRDSAMYRCASSPRTGGQETQYFGPGTRLLVL.

J is TRBJ2-1 and V is TRBV2, with TRBD2 matching 11 bases. Germline V gene data show CDR1 as SNHLY and CDR2 as FYNNEI. V shed 4 bases and J 8 bases; nucleotides not matched to a gene: 7. CDR3 size: 15 residues. CDR3 bases: TGTGCCAGCAGTGCTACTAGCGGGAGTACGTATGAGCAGTTCTTC. Translating gives CASSATSGSTYEQFF.

V gene TRBV10-2 combines with J gene TRBJ1-1; D is uncertain. Germline values: CDR1 WSHSY, CDR2 SAAADI. The CDR3 contains 15 residues. Trimming cost V 7 bases and J 0 bases, with 15 bases left between them. CDR3 in amino acids: CASKDTRTMNTEAFF. The CDR3 DNA sequence: TGCGCCAGCAAAGACACCAGGACTATGAACACTGAAGCTTTCTTT.

This clone was observed once. The rearrangement joins TRBV28 to TRBJ1-1; D is unresolved. This CDR3 contains 15 residues. V lost 5 bases and J lost 0, with 13 bases in between. Germline lookup yields CDR1 MDHEN and CDR2 SYDVKM. The CDR3 region has the DNA TGTGCCAGCAGTCCCCCGACAAGCATGAACACTGAAGCTTTCTTT. This codes for CASSPPTSMNTEAFF.

This chain links TRBV15 with TRBJ2-7, with 7 bases that match TRBD1. The CDR3 length is 14 residues. Losses at the gene ends were 0 bases for V and 6 bases for J; bases not matched to a gene: 5. Germline V gives CDR1 LNHNV, CDR2 YYDKDF (reference sequence). In DNA form, the CDR3 reads TGTGCCACCAGCAGAGATAGGGACAGTTCCGAGCAGTACTTC. Its protein product is CATSRDRDSSEQYF.

The chain uses TRBV18 and TRBJ1-5, with D unresolved. This CDR3 region has 14 residues. V gave up 2 bases and J gave up 8 bases, with 13 bases separating them. Germline CDR1 and CDR2: KGHSH and LQKENI. CDR3 region: CASSPSRLLEPQHF. CDR3 nucleotide sequence: TGTGCCAGCTCACCAAGTAGACTTTTAGAGCCCCAGCATTTT. Full variable domain (rest looked up from reference TRBV18 and TRBJ1-5): NAGVMQNPRHLVRRRGQEARLRCSPMKGHSHVYWYRQLPEEGLKFMVYLQKENIIDESGMPKERFSAEFPKEGPSILRIQQVVRGDSAAYFCASSPSRLLEPQHFGDGTRLSIL.

The rearrangement links TRBV10-1 to TRBJ1-1, with a weak D call TRBD1 (6 bases). Trimming left V 6 bases short and J 2 bases short, with 10 bases between. Germline values: CDR1 WNHNN, CDR2 SYGVQD (reference sequence). The CDR3 runs 13 residues. The CDR3 bases are TGCGCCAGCAGACTGGGGACAAACACTGAAGCTTTCTTT. Translating gives CASRLGTNTEAFF.

This clone has just one count. An end of the junction differs from the germline gene, which may be a read error. The chain links TRBV5-4 to TRBJ2-1; D is possibly TRBD2 (6 bases). Germline CDR1 SGHNT, CDR2 YYREEE (reference sequence). This CDR3 has 16 amino acids. DNA of the CDR3: TGTGCCAGCAGCGGGGACGGGGGTTCTTCCTCCAATGAGCAGTTCTTC. Its protein product is CASSGDGGSSSNEQFF. The complete variable domain, with remaining parts taken from reference TRBV5-4 and TRBJ2-1, reads ETGVTQSPTHLIKTRGQQVTLRCSSQSGHNTVSWYQQALGQGPQFIFQYYREEENGRGNFPPRFSGLQFPNYSSELNVNALELDDSALYLCASSGDGGSSSNEQFFGPGTRLTVL.

The chain carries TRBV7-3 and TRBJ2-1, with TRBD2 matching over 8 bases. Per germline, CDR1 SGHTA and CDR2 FQGTGA. V lost 5 bases, J lost 0 bases, and 3 bases stayed unmatched. The CDR3 totals 15 residues. CDR3 in amino acids: CASSHLAGSYNEQFF. DNA of the CDR3: TGTGCCAGCAGCCATCTAGCGGGCTCCTACAATGAGCAGTTCTTC.